What follows are 6 T cell receptor beta chains derived from one specimen sequenced in a study of T cell repertoires in aging, cancer and after chemotherapy. Rearranged V-D-J TRB sequences were amplified with a mixed TRB-A/B primer pool. TCRdb called the multiplex PCR reads again in MiXCR, with one record for every CDR3 protein. The sample has several thousand distinct CDR3 sequences; approximately 40% are singletons. Amplification of TCR beta used genomic DNA extracted from peripheral blood. Sequenced input: blood. All receptors come from a human donor with a blood cancer.

The V gene is TRBV19, the J gene TRBJ1-5; D gene uncertain. The CDR3 totals 12 residues. V gave up 8 bases and J gave up 3 bases, with 8 bases separating them. Per germline, CDR1 LNHDA and CDR2 SQIVND (reference sequence). The DNA of the CDR3 is TGTGCCAGTCGGGCAGACAATCAGCCCCAGCATTTT. Its protein is CASRADNQPQHF. The whole variable domain, remainder taken from reference TRBV19 and TRBJ1-5, is DGGITQSPKYLFRKEGQNVTLSCEQNLNHDAMYWYRQDPGQGLRLIYYSQIVNDFQKGDIAEGYSVSREKKESFPLTVTSAQKNPTAFYLCASRADNQPQHFGDGTRLSIL.

The chain combines TRBV30 with TRBJ1-2; the D is unclear. The germline V gene has CDR1 GTSNPN and CDR2 SVGIG (reference sequence). V gave up 4 bases and J gave up 8 bases, with 14 bases separating them. The CDR3 is 12 residues long. The CDR3 is CAWTQGFRGYTF. DNA for the CDR3: TGTGCCTGGACTCAAGGGTTTCGCGGCTACACCTTC.

The chain employs TRBV12-3 or TRBV12-4 and TRBJ2-1, with TRBD1 matching 8 bases. V lost 5 bases to trimming and J lost 5 bases; unmatched junction nucleotides: 23. The CDR3 has 20 residues. Here the CDR3 reads CASSRLQGVRTGGTNNEQFF. CDR3 nucleotides: TGTGCCAGCAGTCGTCTACAGGGGGTCCGTACAGGGGGTACGAACAATGAGCAGTTCTTC.

This clonotype turned up a few times. The chain has TRBV24-1 and TRBJ2-4; unclear D gene. Germline CDR1 and CDR2: KGHDR and SFDVKD. Trimming stripped 2 bases from V and 8 bases from J, with 3 bases between. This CDR3 comprises 11 residues. CDR3 in DNA: TGTGCCACCAGTGATTCGTACATTCAGTACTTC. Protein sequence: CATSDSYIQYF.

As concerns this clonotype: A single base separates this from a much larger clone, so it may be a read error. The CDR3 region has the DNA TGCAGCGTTGAGTACCGGACCAGATACGCGCAGTATTTT. Translation: CSVEYRTRYAQYF. The chain uses TRBV29-1 and TRBJ2-3; D is ambiguous. V was trimmed by 3 bases and J by 10 bases, leaving 17 bases between them. CDR3 length: 13 residues. Germline V gives CDR1 SQVTM, CDR2 ANQGSEA.

J is TRBJ2-3 and V is TRBV7-2; no definite D call. This CDR3 is 14 amino acids long. Trimming shortened V by 5 bases and J by 0 bases, and 9 bases separated the two germline ends. CDR1 and CDR2 (germline): SGHTA, FQGNSA. CDR3 residues: CASSVQSSTDTQYF. Written as DNA, the CDR3 is TGTGCCAGCAGCGTACAGAGTAGCACAGATACGCAGTATTTT.